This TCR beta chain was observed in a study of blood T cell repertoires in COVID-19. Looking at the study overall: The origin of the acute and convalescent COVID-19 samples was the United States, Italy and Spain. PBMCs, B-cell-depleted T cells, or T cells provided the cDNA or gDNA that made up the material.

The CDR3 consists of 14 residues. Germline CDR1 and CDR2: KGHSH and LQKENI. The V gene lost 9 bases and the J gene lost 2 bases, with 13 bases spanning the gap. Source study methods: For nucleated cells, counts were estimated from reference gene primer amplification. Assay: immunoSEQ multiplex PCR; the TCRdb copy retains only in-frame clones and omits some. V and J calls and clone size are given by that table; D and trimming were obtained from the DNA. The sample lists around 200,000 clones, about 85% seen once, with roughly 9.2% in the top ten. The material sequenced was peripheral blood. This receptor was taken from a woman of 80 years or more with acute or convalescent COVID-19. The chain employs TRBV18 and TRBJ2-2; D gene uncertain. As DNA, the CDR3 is TGTGCCAGTCATGGCAGGCTAAACACCGGGGAGCTGTTTTTT. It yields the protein CASHGRLNTGELFF.